This T cell receptor (beta chain) was captured by sequencing in a study of T cells in localized non-small cell lung cancer. The method was immunoSEQ multiplex PCR; TCRdb's version includes in-frame clones alone and lacks a portion of them. The sample yields some 38,000 clones, roughly 89% seen once. Germline loops: CDR1 LNHDA, CDR2 SQIVND (reference sequence). The CDR3 sequence is 13 residues long. V lost 8 bases, J lost 3 bases, and 5 bases stayed unmatched. The chain is built from TRBV19 and TRBJ1-2, with 8 nucleotides matching TRBD1. The TCR originated in a male donor at least 60 years old with stage II lung adenocarcinoma. Sample: peripheral blood mononuclear cells, taken before any cancer treatment. The CDR3 sequence: CASAGRGHYGYTF. The CDR3 DNA follows: TGTGCCAGTGCTGGCAGGGGGCACTATGGCTACACCTTC. The variable domain in full, with the rest retrieved from reference TRBV19 and TRBJ1-2, is DGGITQSPKYLFRKEGQNVTLSCEQNLNHDAMYWYRQDPGQGLRLIYYSQIVNDFQKGDIAEGYSVSREKKESFPLTVTSAQKNPTAFYLCASAGRGHYGYTFGSGTRLTVV.